This T cell receptor (beta chain) was sequenced in a study of beta chain features in type 1 diabetes. Trimming shortened V by 1 base and J by 8 bases, and 17 bases separated the two germline ends. The CDR3 contains 15 residues. CDR1 and CDR2 (germline): SEHNR, FQNEAQ (reference sequence). On this clone: Its antigen remains unidentified.

Study-level findings and limits: VDJ junctions in type 1 diabetes patients carried more deletions and fewer insertions. It was among patients, rather than healthy donors, that naive, central memory and Treg TCRB repertoires appeared more similar. People with Type 1 diabetes carried modestly yet significantly shorter TCRB CDR3s in all four CD4+ subsets. For cells with high TCR expression, cDNA sequencing could yield over-representation. No resolution was reached here on whether HLA type influences TCRB rearrangement.

Reverse transcription of all isolated RNA meant that expressed TCRB transcripts were sequenced. Measured with immunoSEQ multiplex PCR; TCRdb has only the in-frame clones, and not every one. In the table there are roughly 150,000 clones, 6.5% to 9.5% of which are singletons. Sequenced: central memory CD4+ T cells from blood. The clonotype comes from a woman between 40 and 55 years old with type 1 diabetes. The chain employs TRBV7-9 and TRBJ1-2; possibly TRBD1 for D (5 bases). The CDR3 DNA follows: TGTGCCAGCAGCTTAGGGCCTCCAGGGAATCGCGGCTACACCTTC. This gives the protein CASSLGPPGNRGYTF.